The rows below give T cell receptor beta chains drawn from one sample of a study of CD8 T cells in ankylosing spondylitis. From the 5' RACE reads, TCRdb called clonotypes with MiXCR, one entry per CDR3 protein. The sample lists roughly 150,000 distinct CDR3 sequences, 7% to 8% occurring once. Material: blood, either unsorted or a sorted T cell fraction (not recorded which). The source of these receptors is a female donor with ankylosing spondylitis or in good health (not recorded which). CDR3s include the opening cysteine and the closing phenylalanine or tryptophan. The order of the fields is D gene, V gene, clone size, J gene, CDR3 protein, CDR3 DNA. D genes are given only for firm matches. Sizes are listed as once, few, many or a size class.

>.|TRBV20-1|many|TRBJ1-2
CSARVGGSYGYTF
TGCAGTGCTAGAGTAGGAGGTTCCTATGGCTACACCTTC
>.|TRBV4-1|many|TRBJ1-1
CASSQDRYGGGAEAFF
TGCGCCAGCAGCCAAGATAGGTATGGGGGAGGCGCTGAAGCTTTCTTT
>.|TRBV18|many|TRBJ2-5
CASSPGGDQETQYF
TGTGCCAGCTCACCCGGCGGGGACCAAGAGACCCAGTACTTC
>TRBD1|TRBV5-1|few|TRBJ1-2
CASSYTQGDGYGYTF
TGCGCCAGCAGCTATACCCAGGGGGACGGCTATGGCTACACCTTC
>.|TRBV15|many|TRBJ2-3
CATSRDLGRTDTQYF
TGTGCCACCAGCAGAGATTTAGGGCGCACAGATACGCAGTATTTT
>TRBD1|TRBV3-1|many|TRBJ1-4
CASSQRQGGTEKLFF
TGTGCCAGCAGCCAACGACAGGGAGGTACTGAAAAACTGTTTTTT
>.|TRBV5-6|many|TRBJ2-3
CASSLAWGERTDTQYF
TGTGCCAGCAGCTTGGCCTGGGGGGAAAGAACAGATACGCAGTATTTT
>TRBD1|TRBV6-4|many|TRBJ2-1
CASSGTRDSPNEQFF
TGTGCCAGCAGTGGGACTCGGGACAGTCCCAATGAGCAGTTCTTC
>TRBD1|TRBV6-5|many|TRBJ1-5
CASRQGDQPQHF
TGTGCCAGCAGACAGGGGGATCAGCCCCAGCATTTT
>.|TRBV7-9|few|TRBJ1-2
CASSLVRAYGYTF
TGTGCCAGCAGCTTAGTTAGGGCTTATGGCTACACCTTC
>TRBD1|TRBV2|many|TRBJ2-5
CASSLLGGTGIQPGETQYF
TGTGCCAGCAGCCTCTTAGGGGGGACAGGGATCCAACCTGGGGAGACCCAGTACTTC
>.|TRBV7-9|many|TRBJ1-2
CASSVDLGYTF
TGTGCCAGCAGCGTCGACCTTGGCTACACCTTC